The 19 T cell receptor beta chains reported below all come from one sample, sequenced in a study of T cell changes during pregnancy in multiple sclerosis. Clones were read by immunoSEQ multiplex PCR, and TCRdb kept only the in-frame ones, dropping some. This sample carries some 60,000 clones, 90% of them seen once, and the ten largest clones take about 6.4%. The sample was peripheral blood, taken in the third trimester of pregnancy. Every receptor here comes from a female donor in good health, enrolled as a control in a pregnancy study.

The J gene is TRBJ2-1, the V gene TRBV9, with 14 nucleotides matching TRBD2. CDR1 and CDR2 (germline): SGDLS, YYNGEE. The CDR3 loop spans 19 amino acids. With 4 bases clipped from V and 0 bases from J, the junction kept 9 bases outside the gene matches. CDR3 DNA: TGTGCCAGCAGCCTCAGACTAGCGGGAGGGCCTAGCTCCTACAATGAGCAGTTCTTC. Amino acid sequence: CASSLRLAGGPSSYNEQFF.

By frequency in the sample, this clone is medium-sized. The chain joins TRBV6-1 to TRBJ1-1, with 9 bases aligning to TRBD1. With 5 bases clipped from V and 3 bases from J, the junction kept 4 bases outside the gene matches. CDR3 length: 14 residues. Germline assignment: CDR1 MNHNS and CDR2 SASEGT. CDR3 DNA: TGTGCCAGCAGTACCCGGACAGGGGACACTGAAGCTTTCTTT. It is translated as CASSTRTGDTEAFF.

This clone was observed once. The V gene is TRBV9, the J gene TRBJ1-6; possibly TRBD1 for D (6 bases). The CDR3 spans 15 residues. Germline V lookup: CDR1 SGDLS, CDR2 YYNGEE. V gave up 7 bases and J gave up 7 bases, with 18 bases separating them. CDR3 coding DNA: TGTGCCAGCGCCGGGGGGGGCGGGTCGAATTCACCCCTCCACTTT. The encoded protein is CASAGGGGSNSPLHF.

The chain uses TRBV18 and TRBJ2-7; TRBD2 matches 7 bases. There are 14 residues in the CDR3. Germline values: CDR1 KGHSH, CDR2 LQKENI. The V gene end was trimmed by 3 bases and the J gene end by 2 bases; junction bases not matched to a gene: 4. DNA of the CDR3: TGTGCCAGCTCACCTGGAGCGGGGACCTACGAGCAGTACTTC. It is translated as CASSPGAGTYEQYF.

A single count supports this clone. The rearrangement links TRBV4-1 to TRBJ2-1; 8 bases agree with TRBD2. In germline, CDR1 is MGHRA, CDR2 YSYEKL. This CDR3 contains 17 residues. V trimming: 2 bases; J trimming: 8 bases; junction bases outside the gene matches: 14. The DNA of the CDR3 is TGCGCCAGCAGCCAACTGGGGACTAGTGGGCAATCCGATGAGCAGTTCTTC. Residues: CASSQLGTSGQSDEQFF.

The chain recombines TRBV2 with TRBJ1-1; TRBD1 is a possible D gene (5 bases). The germline gives CDR1 SNHLY, CDR2 FYNNEI. The V and J ends lost 6 bases and 7 bases respectively, with 6 bases between them. The CDR3 is 10 residues long. Here the CDR3 DNA reads TGTGCCAGCAGGACAGTTGAAGCTTTCTTT. It yields the protein CASRTVEAFF.

This chain uses TRBV5-4 with TRBJ1-3; TRBD1 aligns across 10 bases. CDR3 size: 17 residues. Trimming took 3 bases from V and 0 from J; bases not matched to a gene: 6. The germline V gene encodes CDR1 SGHNT and CDR2 YYREEE (reference sequence). CDR3 DNA: TGTGCCAGCAGCTCCCGGGACAGGGGACACTCTGGAAACACCATATATTTT. As protein: CASSSRDRGHSGNTIYF.

The chain recombines TRBV4-3 with TRBJ2-3; D not resolved. The V and J ends lost 4 bases and 5 bases respectively, with 10 bases between them. Germline V gives CDR1 LGHNA, CDR2 YSLEER. The CDR3 has 13 residues. CDR3 loop: CASSLRPGDTQYF. For the CDR3, the DNA is TGCGCCAGCAGCCTCAGACCGGGAGATACGCAGTATTTT.

The V and J genes are TRBV5-8 and TRBJ1-1, with 12 bases lining up with TRBD1. From germline, CDR1 is SGHTS and CDR2 YDEGEE. CDR3 length: 16 amino acids. Trimming at V came to 3 bases and at J to 3 bases, leaving 6 bases not matched to a gene. CDR3 DNA: TGTGCCAGCAGCTCGGGACAGGGGGCTTGGGACACTGAAGCTTTCTTT. It translates to CASSSGQGAWDTEAFF.

The rearrangement joins TRBV9 to TRBJ2-3; TRBD2 aligns across 8 bases. The CDR3 is 18 residues long. With V trimmed by 0 bases and J by 0 bases, 9 bases remained unmatched. Germline V gene sequence: CDR1 SGDLS, CDR2 YYNGEE. The CDR3 nucleotides are TGTGCCAGCAGCGTAGGCGCTATAGCGGGGACTAGCACAGATACGCAGTATTTT. It specifies CASSVGAIAGTSTDTQYF.

The V and J genes are TRBV30 and TRBJ2-5, with 7 bases matching TRBD2. V shed 0 bases, J shed 4 bases, and the junction held 5 bases outside the gene matches. The CDR3 length is 14 residues. Germline V lookup: CDR1 GTSNPN, CDR2 SVGIG (reference sequence). The CDR3 DNA sequence: TGTGCCTGGAGTGTAATGGGGAGGGGAGAGACCCAGTACTTC. Translating it yields CAWSVMGRGETQYF.

The rearrangement links TRBV5-1 to TRBJ2-5, with 8 bases that match TRBD2. V was pared by 0 bases and J by 5 bases, with 3 bases of the junction left unmatched. The germline V gene has CDR1 SGHRS and CDR2 YFSETQ. This CDR3 is 14 amino acids long. CDR3 protein: CASSLAGGIETQYF. The CDR3 DNA reads as TGCGCCAGCAGCTTGGCGGGAGGGATCGAGACCCAGTACTTC. Supplemented by reference TRBV5-1 and TRBJ2-5, the full variable domain reads KAGVTQTPRYLIKTRGQQVTLSCSPISGHRSVSWYQQTPGQGLQFLFEYFSETQRNKGNFPGRFSGRQFSNSRSEMNVSTLELGDSALYLCASSLAGGIETQYFGPGTRLLVL.

The chain combines TRBV11-3 with TRBJ1-2; 8 nucleotides match TRBD1. From germline, CDR1 is SGHNT and CDR2 YENEEA. With 2 bases clipped from V and 3 bases from J, the junction kept 2 bases outside the gene matches. The CDR3 is made up of 14 amino acids. The CDR3 DNA follows: TGTGCCAGCAGCTTAAGGACAGGGCACTATGGCTACACCTTC. This gives the protein CASSLRTGHYGYTF.

The chain uses TRBV29-1 and TRBJ1-2, with 11 nucleotides matching TRBD1. The CDR3 covers 13 residues. Trimming removed 5 bases from V and 5 bases from J; junction bases left unmatched: 4. Per germline, CDR1 SQVTM and CDR2 ANQGSEA. The CDR3 here is CSVKGQGGYGYTF. Written as DNA, the CDR3 is TGCAGCGTTAAGGGACAGGGGGGATATGGCTACACCTTC.

The V gene is TRBV9, the J gene TRBJ2-1, with TRBD1 matching over 10 bases. This CDR3 region has 16 residues. V dropped 4 bases and J dropped 1; count of bases not matched to a gene: 5. Per the germline V gene, CDR1 is SGDLS and CDR2 is YYNGEE. The CDR3 loop is CASSPTGQGSYNEQFF. The CDR3 DNA is TGTGCCAGCAGCCCAACGGGACAGGGGTCCTACAATGAGCAGTTCTTC.

The CDR3 protein is CSAGGGTQYF. CDR3 coding DNA: TGCAGTGCTGGCGGTGGGACCCAGTACTTC. This sequence joins TRBV20-1 and TRBJ2-5; no firm D call. Looked up from germline, CDR1 is DFQATT and CDR2 is SNEGSKA (reference sequence). The V gene lost 5 bases and the J gene lost 7 bases, with 8 bases spanning the gap. The CDR3 extends over 10 amino acids.

The V and J genes are TRBV4-3 and TRBJ1-6; D might be TRBD1 (6 bases). Germline CDR1 and CDR2: LGHNA and YSLEER. Trimming removed 0 bases at V and 6 bases at J, with 15 bases between. This CDR3 is 17 amino acids long. CDR3 sequence: CASSQDARAGVNSPLHF. The CDR3 DNA follows: TGCGCCAGCAGCCAAGATGCCCGGGCAGGGGTTAATTCACCCCTCCACTTT.

The chain links TRBV6-5 to TRBJ1-1, with D maybe TRBD1 (6 bases). Trimming stripped 1 base from V and 1 base from J, with 10 bases between. CDR3 length: 15 amino acids. Germline V gene sequence: CDR1 MNHEY, CDR2 SVGAGI. The CDR3 DNA reads as TGTGCCAGCAGTTACTTCAGGGGCTGGAACACTGAAGCTTTCTTT. Residues: CASSYFRGWNTEAFF.

The rearrangement links TRBV25-1 to TRBJ2-4, with 8 bases matching TRBD2. CDR3 length: 17 residues. Germline-derived CDR1 and CDR2 are MGHDK and SYGVNS. The ends lost 2 bases at V and 8 bases at J; junction bases unmatched: 14. Here the CDR3 reads CASSERGSGKGVDIQYF. DNA for the CDR3: TGTGCCAGCAGTGAACGTGGTAGCGGGAAGGGTGTGGACATTCAGTACTTC.